These T cell receptor beta chains were read from a single sample in a study of shared clonotypes between healthy human individuals. Clones were read by immunoSEQ multiplex PCR, and TCRdb kept only the in-frame ones, dropping some. The table includes about 490,000 clones, 60% to 80% detected once. The sequenced sample was PBMCs. Receptors originate from a woman aged 40 to 50 in good health. Some clones in this sample may be carry-over from other donors' samples. Both conserved end residues are part of each CDR3. Fields, in order: CDR3 length, V gene, clone size, D gene, J gene, CDR3 protein, CDR3 DNA. The D gene is left open where the match is weak. Clone sizes are given selectively: once, few, many, or a class where the clone is expanded.

17	TRBV18	.	TRBD1	TRBJ2-7	CASSPPNPGTGDYEQYF	TGTGCCAGCTCACCACCTAACCCCGGGACAGGGGATTACGAGCAGTACTTC
15	TRBV2	.	TRBD2	TRBJ2-2	CASSEGGGRGGELFF	TGTGCCAGCAGTGAAGGAGGCGGGAGGGGAGGGGAGCTGTTTTTT
14	TRBV18	.	TRBD2	TRBJ2-1	CASSPSGGYNEQFF	TGTGCCAGCTCACCTAGCGGGGGGTACAATGAGCAGTTCTTC
13	TRBV9	.	.	TRBJ2-7	CASSVGLSYEQYF	TGTGCCAGCAGCGTAGGGCTAAGCTACGAGCAGTACTTC
15	TRBV5-1	.	.	TRBJ2-3	CASSLDEGRTDTQYF	TGCGCCAGCAGCTTGGATGAAGGACGCACAGATACGCAGTATTTT
14	TRBV6-6	.	TRBD2	TRBJ2-7	CASRLAGGDYEQHF	TGTGCCAGCAGACTAGCGGGAGGGGACTACGAGCAGCACTTC
13	TRBV19	once	.	TRBJ2-1	CASSIFGYNEQFF	TGTGCCAGTAGTATATTTGGCTACAATGAGCAGTTCTTC
10	TRBV6-1	once	.	TRBJ2-7	CASGYYEQYF	TGTGCCAGCGGTTACTACGAGCAGTACTTC
16	TRBV2	.	TRBD2	TRBJ2-7	CASSEAMYGGRVEQYF	TGTGCCAGCAGTGAAGCGATGTACGGCGGGAGGGTCGAGCAGTACTTC
14	TRBV5-1	once	TRBD2	TRBJ2-3	CASSLVGREDTQYF	TGCGCCAGCAGCTTGGTCGGGAGGGAGGATACGCAGTATTTT
16	TRBV7-9	.	TRBD2	TRBJ2-1	CASSPLGTSNYNEQFF	TGTGCCAGCAGCCCGCTAGGGACTAGCAACTACAATGAGCAGTTCTTC
15	TRBV15	.	.	TRBJ1-5	CATSREGEVWQPQHF	TGTGCCACCAGCAGAGAGGGTGAGGTTTGGCAGCCCCAGCATTTT
13	TRBV30	.	.	TRBJ1-1	CAWTSQGNTEAFF	TGTGCCTGGACGTCACAGGGGAACACTGAAGCTTTCTTT
12	TRBV6-8	.	.	TRBJ1-3	CARTDSGNTIYF	TGTGCCAGGACAGATTCTGGAAACACCATATATTTT
13	TRBV11-2	.	.	TRBJ1-6	CASSLEASSPLHF	TGTGCCAGCAGCTTAGAGGCAAGTTCACCCCTCCACTTT
15	TRBV19	few	.	TRBJ2-7	CASSDAGLASYEQYF	TGTGCCAGTAGTGATGCCGGACTTGCCTCCTACGAGCAGTACTTC
15	TRBV5-6	.	.	TRBJ2-5	CASSSDLWGSETQYF	TGTGCCAGCAGCAGCGATCTTTGGGGGTCAGAGACCCAGTACTTC
13	TRBV29-1	.	.	TRBJ1-5	CSVVGDSNQPQHF	TGCAGCGTTGTAGGGGATAGCAATCAGCCCCAGCATTTT
13	TRBV11-2	few	TRBD1	TRBJ1-1	CASSLDPDREAFF	TGTGCCAGCAGCTTAGATCCGGACAGGGAAGCTTTCTTT
13	TRBV5-4	.	.	TRBJ1-2	CASSPGRVYGYTF	TGTGCCAGCAGCCCCGGGAGGGTCTATGGCTACACCTTC
14	TRBV5-5	.	TRBD1	TRBJ2-1	CASSSGQGADEQFF	TGTGCCAGCAGCTCCGGACAGGGGGCGGATGAGCAGTTCTTC
15	TRBV6-5	.	TRBD2	TRBJ2-3	CASRYGTSGTDTQYF	TGTGCCAGCAGGTACGGGACTAGCGGCACAGATACGCAGTATTTT
14	TRBV4-1	.	TRBD2	TRBJ2-5	CASSQPTSRETQYF	TGCGCCAGCAGCCAACCGACTAGCAGAGAGACCCAGTACTTC
14	TRBV28	.	TRBD1	TRBJ2-7	CASSLQGASYEQYF	TGTGCCAGCAGTTTACAGGGGGCCTCCTACGAGCAGTACTTC
14	TRBV28	many	TRBD1	TRBJ1-2	CATPTQGAGYGYTF	TGTGCCACTCCCACCCAGGGGGCGGGCTATGGCTACACCTTC
15	TRBV9	few	.	TRBJ1-1	CASSVGGVWSPEAFF	TGTGCCAGCAGCGTAGGAGGGGTTTGGAGCCCTGAAGCTTTCTTT
13	TRBV27	.	.	TRBJ2-5	CASRKRAQETQYF	TGTGCCAGCCGCAAGCGGGCCCAAGAGACCCAGTACTTC
15	TRBV7-9	.	TRBD2	TRBJ2-1	CASSLVAGGYNEQFF	TGTGCCAGCAGCTTAGTAGCGGGGGGTTACAATGAGCAGTTCTTC
16	TRBV5-1	.	.	TRBJ2-3	CASSLGGAGSTDTQYF	TGCGCCAGCAGCTTGGGGGGCGCGGGAAGCACAGATACGCAGTATTTT
16	TRBV11-1	once	TRBD1	TRBJ2-1	CASRDDRGKSYNEQFF	TGTGCCAGCAGAGACGACAGGGGGAAGTCCTACAATGAGCAGTTCTTC
13	TRBV6-4	.	.	TRBJ2-1	CASSDSELNELFF	TGTGCCAGCAGTGACTCGGAACTCAATGAGCTGTTCTTC
15	TRBV30	once	TRBD2	TRBJ2-1	CAWSILAGGPGEQFF	TGTGCCTGGAGTATACTAGCGGGAGGGCCAGGTGAGCAGTTCTTC